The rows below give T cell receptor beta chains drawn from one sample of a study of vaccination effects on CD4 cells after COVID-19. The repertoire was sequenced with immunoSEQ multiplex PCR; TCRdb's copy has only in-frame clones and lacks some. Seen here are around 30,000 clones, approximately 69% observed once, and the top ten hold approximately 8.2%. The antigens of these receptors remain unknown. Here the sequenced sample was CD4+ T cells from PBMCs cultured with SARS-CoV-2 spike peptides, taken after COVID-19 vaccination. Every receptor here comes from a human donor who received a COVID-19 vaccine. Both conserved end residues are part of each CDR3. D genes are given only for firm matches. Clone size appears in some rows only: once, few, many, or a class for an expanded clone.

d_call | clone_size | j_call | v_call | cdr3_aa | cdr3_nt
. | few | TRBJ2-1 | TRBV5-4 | CASSGLGSYNEQFF | TGTGCCAGCAGCGGCCTGGGCTCCTACAATGAGCAGTTCTTC
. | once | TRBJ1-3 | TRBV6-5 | CASSPEVSGNTIYF | TGTGCCAGCAGCCCAGAAGTTTCTGGAAACACCATATATTTT
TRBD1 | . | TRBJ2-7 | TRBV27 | CASSLSGQGAHEQYF | TGTGCCAGCAGTTTATCGGGCCAGGGGGCCCACGAGCAGTACTTC
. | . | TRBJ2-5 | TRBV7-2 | CASSLSHSQETQYF | TGTGCCAGCAGCTTATCCCACAGTCAAGAGACCCAGTACTTC
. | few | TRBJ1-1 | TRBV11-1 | CASSLQQLTEAFF | TGTGCCAGCAGCTTACAGCAGCTCACTGAAGCTTTCTTT
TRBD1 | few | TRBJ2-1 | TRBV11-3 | CASSRQDRDPPMGYNEQFF | TGTGCCAGCAGCCGCCAGGACAGGGACCCCCCCATGGGGTACAATGAGCAGTTCTTC
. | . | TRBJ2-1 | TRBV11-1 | CASRTGQLNNEQFF | TGTGCCAGCAGAACAGGACAACTAAACAATGAGCAGTTCTTC
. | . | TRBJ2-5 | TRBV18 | CASSPRSRTQETQYF | TGTGCCAGCTCACCACGAAGCAGGACCCAAGAGACCCAGTACTTC
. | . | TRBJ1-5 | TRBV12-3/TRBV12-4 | CASGPHQPQHF | TGTGCCAGCGGGCCTCATCAGCCCCAGCATTTT
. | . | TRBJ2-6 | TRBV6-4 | CASSENRAGANVLTF | TGTGCCAGCAGTGAAAACAGGGCTGGGGCCAACGTCCTGACTTTC
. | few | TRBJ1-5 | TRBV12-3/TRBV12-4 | CASSFGFNQPQHF | TGTGCCAGCAGTTTCGGGTTTAATCAGCCCCAGCATTTT
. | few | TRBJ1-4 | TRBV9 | CASSVGTLNEKLFF | TGTGCCAGCAGCGTAGGGACCCTGAATGAAAAACTGTTTTTT
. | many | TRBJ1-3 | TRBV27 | CASSRKWGGQSRNTIYF | TGTGCCAGCAGCCGGAAGTGGGGGGGGCAATCCAGAAACACCATATATTTT
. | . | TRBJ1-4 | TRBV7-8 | CASSRLFVSNLRLFF | TGTGCCAGCAGCCGGTTATTCGTGTCCAACCTACGGCTGTTTTTT
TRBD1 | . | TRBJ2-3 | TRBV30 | CAWREGATYPQYF | TGTGCCTGGAGAGAGGGGGCAACCTATCCGCAGTATTTT
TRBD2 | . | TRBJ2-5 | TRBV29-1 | CSVAGAPGETQYF | TGCAGCGTAGCGGGAGCCCCGGGGGAGACCCAGTACTTC
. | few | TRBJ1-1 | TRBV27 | CASSFGSSGNTEAFF | TGTGCCAGCAGTTTCGGCTCCTCAGGGAACACTGAAGCTTTCTTT
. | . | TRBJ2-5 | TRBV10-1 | CASSERKAASQETQYF | TGCGCCAGCAGTGAGCGGAAGGCGGCGAGCCAAGAGACCCAGTACTTC
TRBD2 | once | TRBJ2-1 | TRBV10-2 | CASRPSGRYNEQFF | TGCGCCAGCCGACCTAGCGGGAGATACAATGAGCAGTTCTTC
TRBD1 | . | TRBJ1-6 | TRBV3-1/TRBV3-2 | CASSRTGLRSPLHF | TGTGCCAGCAGCCGGACAGGGCTTCGATCACCCCTCCACTTT
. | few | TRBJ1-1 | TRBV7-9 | CAAAGRKGQRNTEAFF | TGTGCTGCGGCAGGCCGAAAAGGACAAAGGAACACTGAAGCTTTCTTT
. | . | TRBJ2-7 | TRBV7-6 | CASSLGGWTADDEQYF | TGTGCCAGCAGCTTAGGGGGGTGGACAGCTGACGACGAGCAGTACTTC
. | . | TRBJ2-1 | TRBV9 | CASSVEGFHNEQFF | TGTGCCAGCAGCGTAGAAGGGTTCCACAATGAGCAGTTCTTC
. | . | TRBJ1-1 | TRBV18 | CASSPRSTSETEAFF | TGTGCCAGCTCACCACGGTCCACATCAGAAACTGAAGCTTTCTTT
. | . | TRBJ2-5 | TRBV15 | CATSRGAGVTQYF | TGTGCCACCAGCAGAGGGGCGGGTGTGACCCAGTACTTC
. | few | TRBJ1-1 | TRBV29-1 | CSARNTEAFF | TGCAGCGCCCGGAACACTGAAGCTTTCTTT
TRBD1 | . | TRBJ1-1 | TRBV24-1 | CATSDPGTGPFF | TGTGCCACCAGTGATCCCGGGACAGGGCCTTTCTTT
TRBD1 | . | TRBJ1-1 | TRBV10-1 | CASSPGTGGREAFF | TGCGCCAGCAGCCCCGGGACAGGGGGGCGGGAAGCTTTCTTT
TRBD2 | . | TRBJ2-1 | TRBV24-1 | CATSDSPGLGYRYNEQFF | TGTGCCACCAGTGATTCTCCCGGACTAGGATACCGATACAATGAGCAGTTCTTC
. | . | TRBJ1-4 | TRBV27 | CASSSPFNEKLFF | TGTGCCAGCAGTTCCCCTTTTAATGAAAAACTGTTTTTT
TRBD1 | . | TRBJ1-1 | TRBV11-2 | CASSPWTGGRETEAFF | TGTGCCAGCAGCCCATGGACAGGGGGTAGGGAGACTGAAGCTTTCTTT